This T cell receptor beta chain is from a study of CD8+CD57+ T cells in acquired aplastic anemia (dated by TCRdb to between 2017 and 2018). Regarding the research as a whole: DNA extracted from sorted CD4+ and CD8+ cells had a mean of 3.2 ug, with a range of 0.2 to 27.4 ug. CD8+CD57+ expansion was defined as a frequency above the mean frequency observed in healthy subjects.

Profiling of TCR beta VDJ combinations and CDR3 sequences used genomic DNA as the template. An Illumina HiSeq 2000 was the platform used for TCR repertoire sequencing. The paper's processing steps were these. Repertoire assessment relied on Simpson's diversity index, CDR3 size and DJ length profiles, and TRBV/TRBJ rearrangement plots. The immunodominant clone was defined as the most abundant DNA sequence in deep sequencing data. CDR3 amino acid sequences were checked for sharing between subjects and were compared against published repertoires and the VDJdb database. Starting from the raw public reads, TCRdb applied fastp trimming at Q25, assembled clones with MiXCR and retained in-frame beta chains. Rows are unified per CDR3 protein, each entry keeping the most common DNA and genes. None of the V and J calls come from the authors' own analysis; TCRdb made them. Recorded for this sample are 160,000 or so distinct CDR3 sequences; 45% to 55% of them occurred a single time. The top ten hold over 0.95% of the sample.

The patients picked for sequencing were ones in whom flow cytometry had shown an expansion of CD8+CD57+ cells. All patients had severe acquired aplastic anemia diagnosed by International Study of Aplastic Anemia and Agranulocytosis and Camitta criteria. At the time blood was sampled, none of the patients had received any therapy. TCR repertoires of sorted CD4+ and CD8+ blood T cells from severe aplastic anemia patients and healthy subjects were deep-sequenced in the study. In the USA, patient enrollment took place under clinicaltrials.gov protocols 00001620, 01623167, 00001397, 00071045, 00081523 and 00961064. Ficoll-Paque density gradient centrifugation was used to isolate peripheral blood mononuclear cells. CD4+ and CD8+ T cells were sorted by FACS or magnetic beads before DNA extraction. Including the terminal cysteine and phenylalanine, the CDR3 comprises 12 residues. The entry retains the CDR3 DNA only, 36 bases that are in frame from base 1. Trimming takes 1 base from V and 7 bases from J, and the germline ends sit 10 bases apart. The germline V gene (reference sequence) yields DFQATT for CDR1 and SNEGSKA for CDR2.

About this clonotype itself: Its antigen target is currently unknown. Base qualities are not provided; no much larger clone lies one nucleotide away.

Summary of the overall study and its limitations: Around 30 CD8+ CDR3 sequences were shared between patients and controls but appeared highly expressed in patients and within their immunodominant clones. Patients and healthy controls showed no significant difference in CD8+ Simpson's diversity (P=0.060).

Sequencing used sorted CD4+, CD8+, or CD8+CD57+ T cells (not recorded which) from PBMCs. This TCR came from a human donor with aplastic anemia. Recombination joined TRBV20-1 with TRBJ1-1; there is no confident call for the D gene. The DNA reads TGCAGTGCTAGAGTTATCGGGCTTGAAGCTTTCTTT. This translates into CSARVIGLEAFF.